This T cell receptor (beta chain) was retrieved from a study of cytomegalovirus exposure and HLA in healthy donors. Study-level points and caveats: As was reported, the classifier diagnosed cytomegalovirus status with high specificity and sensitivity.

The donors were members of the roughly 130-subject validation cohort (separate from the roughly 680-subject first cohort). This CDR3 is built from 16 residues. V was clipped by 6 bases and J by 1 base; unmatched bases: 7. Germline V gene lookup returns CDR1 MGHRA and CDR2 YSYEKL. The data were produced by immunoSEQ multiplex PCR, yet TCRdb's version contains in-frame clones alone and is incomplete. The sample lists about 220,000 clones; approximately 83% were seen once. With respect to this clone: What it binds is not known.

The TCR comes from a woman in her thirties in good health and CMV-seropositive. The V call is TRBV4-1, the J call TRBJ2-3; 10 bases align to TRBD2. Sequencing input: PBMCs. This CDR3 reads CASSLAGTSGTDTQYF. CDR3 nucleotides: TGCGCCAGCAGTCTTGCCGGGACTAGCGGCACAGATACGCAGTATTTT.